The present T cell receptor (beta chain) was sequenced within a study of cytomegalovirus exposure and HLA in healthy donors. Findings and caveats of the study: In vitro checks showed that a few CMV-associated chains really do target CMV antigens.

The PCR was carried out with 60 Vbeta primers and 13 Jbeta primers. TCRdb's table, derived via immunoSEQ multiplex PCR, lists solely in-frame clones and lacks some. This sample carries roughly 230,000 clones, over 90% of them seen once, and the ten largest clones take 1.5% to 2%. Remarks on this clone: Its specificity is not known.

This clonotype originated in a girl aged 2-15 years in good health and CMV-seronegative. The specimen was PBMCs.

The CDR3 protein is CATSRESGNTIYF. The CDR3, as DNA: TGTGCCACCAGCAGAGAGAGTGGAAACACCATATATTTT. V gene TRBV15 combines with J gene TRBJ1-3; D not certain. Per germline, CDR1 LNHNV and CDR2 YYDKDF (reference sequence). CDR3 length: 13 amino acids. V lost 0 bases and J lost 3, with 3 bases in between.